This T cell receptor (beta chain) was sequenced during a study of OX40 agonist ivuxolimab in advanced cancers. Study at large: Each patient was given ivuxolimab into a vein every 2 weeks, at 0.01 to 10 mg/kg. At about 81% male, the cohort had a mean age of 60 years, ranging from about 23 to 79.

Study-wide points: Average numbers of expanded clones were greater in CD8+ T cells than in CD4+. Near-lowest levels of clonal expansion characterized partial responders at 0.1-3.0 mg/kg.

The V gene lost 4 bases and the J gene lost 0 bases, with 3 bases spanning the gap. CDR1 DFQATT and CDR2 SNEGSKA come from the germline V gene (reference sequence). This CDR3 has 11 residues. The protocol was immunoSEQ multiplex PCR, while the TCRdb copy is restricted to in-frame clones and leaves out a portion. The sample includes about 21,000 clones, around 87% of them seen just once. Details on this clone: The antigen is unknown.

The J gene is TRBJ1-1, the V gene TRBV20-1; no clear D gene. The TCR sequence derives from an adult with an advanced solid tumor such as melanoma, head and neck, liver or kidney cancer. The source material was CD4+ or CD8+ T cells sorted from blood, sampled in a trial of the OX40 agonist ivuxolimab. CDR3 sequence reads: CSATMNTEAFF. The CDR3 DNA reads TGCAGTGCTACCATGAACACTGAAGCTTTCTTT.